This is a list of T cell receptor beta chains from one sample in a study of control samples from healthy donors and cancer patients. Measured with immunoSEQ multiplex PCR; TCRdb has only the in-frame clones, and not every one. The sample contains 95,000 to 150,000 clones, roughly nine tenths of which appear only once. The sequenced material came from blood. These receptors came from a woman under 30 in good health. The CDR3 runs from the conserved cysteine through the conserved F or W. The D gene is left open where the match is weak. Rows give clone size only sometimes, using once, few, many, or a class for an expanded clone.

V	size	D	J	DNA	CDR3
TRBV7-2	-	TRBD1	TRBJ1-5	TGTGCCAGCAGCTCAACAGGGGATCCTAGCAATCAGCCCCAGCATTTT	CASSSTGDPSNQPQHF
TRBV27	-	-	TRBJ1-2	TGTGCCAGCAGTCACGACAGAGGCTATGGCTACACCTTC	CASSHDRGYGYTF
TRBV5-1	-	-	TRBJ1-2	TGCGCCAGCAGCTTGGCCGGGCAGGGCGAAGGCTACACCTTC	CASSLAGQGEGYTF
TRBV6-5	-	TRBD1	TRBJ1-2	TGTGCCAGCAGCCCGGGACAGTACTATGGCTACACCTTC	CASSPGQYYGYTF
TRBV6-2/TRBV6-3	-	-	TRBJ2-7	TGTGCCAGCAGTACCCCGGGACACCGGGGCTACGAGCAGTACTTC	CASSTPGHRGYEQYF
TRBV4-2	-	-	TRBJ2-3	TGTGCCAGCAGCCAAGGCCCGAGCCGGTACACAGATACGCAGTATTTT	CASSQGPSRYTDTQYF
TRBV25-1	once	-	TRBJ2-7	TGTGCCAGCAGTGCGCTCCAGGGTTCCTACGAGCAGTACTTC	CASSALQGSYEQYF
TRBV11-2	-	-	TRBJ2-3	TGTGCCAGCAGCTTATGGCTACCACCTACAGATACGCAGTATTTT	CASSLWLPPTDTQYF
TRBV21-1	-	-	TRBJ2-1	TGTGCCAGCCGCCCGGGGGGACACAAGCCCCCCAATGAGCAGTTCTTC	CASRPGGHKPPNEQFF
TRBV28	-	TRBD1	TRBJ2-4	TGTGCCAGCAGTACCCCTTCGACAGGGAAGGTCAAAAACATTCAGTACTTC	CASSTPSTGKVKNIQYF
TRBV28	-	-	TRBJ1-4	TGTGCCAGCAGTTTATTGAGTGGGGGGGGCCACCAGGAAAAACTGTTTTTT	CASSLLSGGGHQEKLFF
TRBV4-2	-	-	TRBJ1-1	TGTGCCAGCAGCCAAGAAGGGGATGAAGCTTTCTTT	CASSQEGDEAFF
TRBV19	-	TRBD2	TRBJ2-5	TGTGCCAGTAGTCATCTCCGACTAGCGGGAGAAGAGACCCAGTACTTC	CASSHLRLAGEETQYF
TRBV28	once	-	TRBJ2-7	TGTGCCAGCCATAACAAGTGGGGAGGCGAGCAGTACTTC	CASHNKWGGEQYF
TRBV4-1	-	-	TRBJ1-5	TGCGCCAGCAGCCCGACCGGCCCTTATCAGCCCCAGCATTTT	CASSPTGPYQPQHF
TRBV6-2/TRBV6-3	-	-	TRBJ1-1	TGTGCCAGCAGTGACTGGGGGTCTGAGAACACTGAAGCTTTCTTT	CASSDWGSENTEAFF
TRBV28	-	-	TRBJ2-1	TGTGCCAGCAGGAAATATGTTTACAATGAGCAGTTCTTC	CASRKYVYNEQFF
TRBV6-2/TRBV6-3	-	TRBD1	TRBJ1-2	TGTGCCAGCAGCAAACAGGGGGCCAACTTTAACTATGGCTACACCTTC	CASSKQGANFNYGYTF
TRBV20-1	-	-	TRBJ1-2	TGCAGTGCTAGTTCCCAGGGCGGGAAGCAGGGCTACACCTTC	CSASSQGGKQGYTF
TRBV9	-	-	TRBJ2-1	TGTGCCAGCAGCGTAGACCGCCCTCCTAGCTGGGAAGGTTACAATGAGCAGTTCTTC	CASSVDRPPSWEGYNEQFF
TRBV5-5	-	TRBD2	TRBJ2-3	TGTGCCAGCAGCATCGGACTAGCGGGGGGGCCGGGCACAGATACGCAGTATTTT	CASSIGLAGGPGTDTQYF
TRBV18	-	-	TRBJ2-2	TGTGCCAGCTCACCGGTTGCATACGCCGGGGAGCTGTTTTTT	CASSPVAYAGELFF
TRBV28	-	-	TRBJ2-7	TGTGCCAGCAGTTCCAGGGGCGACCTCGAGGAGCAGTACTTC	CASSSRGDLEEQYF
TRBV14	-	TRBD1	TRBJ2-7	TGTGCCAGCAGCCAAGATCGAAGCCACCGGGACAGGGTCCACGAGCAGTACTTC	CASSQDRSHRDRVHEQYF
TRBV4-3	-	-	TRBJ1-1	TGCGCCAGCAGCCAAGATATGAGGACTGAAGCTTTCTTT	CASSQDMRTEAFF
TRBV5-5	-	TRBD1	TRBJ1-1	TGTGCCAGCAGTCCGGGACAGGGGGTCGGGGCTGAAGCTTTCTTT	CASSPGQGVGAEAFF
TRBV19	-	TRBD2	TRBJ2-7	TGTGCCAGTAGTATAGTCCTAGCGGGACCTTACGAGCAGTACTTC	CASSIVLAGPYEQYF
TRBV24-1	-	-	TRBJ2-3	TGTGCCACCAGTGATTTGCTGTGGCATGATACGCAGTATTTT	CATSDLLWHDTQYF
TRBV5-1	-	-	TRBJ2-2	TGCGCCAGCAGCCTCCCCGCGAACACCGGGGAGCTGTTTTTT	CASSLPANTGELFF
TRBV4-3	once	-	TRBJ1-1	TGCGCCAGCAGCCAGGAACAGGGGAACACTGAAGCTTTCTTT	CASSQEQGNTEAFF
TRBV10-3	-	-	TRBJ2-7	TGTGCCATCGGTACTGTCCACCTGGGCGAGCAGTACTTC	CAIGTVHLGEQYF
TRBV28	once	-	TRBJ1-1	TGTGCCAGCAGTTTCGGGGTCCCCATCACTGAAGCTTTCTTT	CASSFGVPITEAFF
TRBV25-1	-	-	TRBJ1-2	TGTGCCAGCAGTGATCCGGCGGCGGCTAACTATGGCTACACCTTC	CASSDPAAANYGYTF
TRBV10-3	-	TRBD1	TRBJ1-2	TGTGCCATCAGTTCCACGGACAGGGGCTATGGCTACACCTTC	CAISSTDRGYGYTF
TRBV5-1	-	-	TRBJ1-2	TGCGCCAGCAGCTTGGAGGGTTCCTATGGCTACACCTTC	CASSLEGSYGYTF
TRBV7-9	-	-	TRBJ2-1	TGTGCCAGCAGCTTTGGTACTACGAACCTCATAAAATACAATGAGCAGTTCTTC	CASSFGTTNLIKYNEQFF
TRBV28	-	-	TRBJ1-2	TGTGCCAGCAGTTCGCCACCCGACCTGTTCAGTGGCTACACCTTC	CASSSPPDLFSGYTF
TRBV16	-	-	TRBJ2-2	TGTGCCAGCAGCCAAACGCTCCGCCGGGAAACAACCGGGGAGCTGTTTTTT	CASSQTLRRETTGELFF
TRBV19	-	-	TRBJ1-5	TGTGCCAGTAGTATCGGTCAAAATCAGCCCCAGCATTTT	CASSIGQNQPQHF
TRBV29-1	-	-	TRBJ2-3	TGCAGCGTTGGCGGGTCCTATAGCACAGATACGCAGTATTTT	CSVGGSYSTDTQYF
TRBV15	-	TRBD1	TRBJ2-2	TGTGCCACCAGCCCCGGACAGGGGGACACCGGGGAGCTGTTTTTT	CATSPGQGDTGELFF
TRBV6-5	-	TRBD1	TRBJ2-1	TGTGCCAGCATTCGGACAGGCGGTCCCTACAATGAGCAGTTCTTC	CASIRTGGPYNEQFF
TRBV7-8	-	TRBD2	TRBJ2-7	TGTGCCAGCAGTAGAAAGGCGGCGGGGGACGAGCAGTACTTC	CASSRKAAGDEQYF
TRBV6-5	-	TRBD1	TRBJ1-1	TGTGCCAGCAGTTCCCGGGACAGGGTTAGGACTTCTGAAGCTTTCTTT	CASSSRDRVRTSEAFF